These T cell receptor beta chains were read from a single sample in a study of shared clonotypes between healthy human individuals. The assay was immunoSEQ multiplex PCR, and TCRdb's table has in-frame clones only and misses some. There are some 2.1 million clones in the sample; 85% to 95% occur only once, and 0.13% lies in the top ten. The specimen was naive CD4+ T cells sorted from blood. The receptors here all came from a young man in good health. Both conserved end residues are part of each CDR3. The D gene is left open where the match is weak. Only some rows state a clone size, as once, few, many or a class for expanded clones.

CDR3 DNA | CDR3 protein | clone size | V gene | D gene | J gene
TGTGCCAGCAGTTACACACCCGGGACTACTTACGAGCAGTACTTC | CASSYTPGTTYEQYF | NA | TRBV7-2 | TRBD2 | TRBJ2-7
TGTGCCAGCAGCTTAGGGGACTACGAGCAGTACTTC | CASSLGDYEQYF | NA | TRBV7-8 | NA | TRBJ2-7
TGTGCCAGCAGCTTGGGGGGCGCCGGGACGGCCCCAGATACGCAGTATTTT | CASSLGGAGTAPDTQYF | once | TRBV5-6 | NA | TRBJ2-3
TGTGCTAGTGGTTTGGTATATTCGGGAACCTACGAGCAGTACTTC | CASGLVYSGTYEQYF | NA | TRBV12-5 | NA | TRBJ2-7
TGTGCCACCAATAGAAGGGGCTTTTATAATTCACCCCTCCACTTT | CATNRRGFYNSPLHF | NA | TRBV28 | NA | TRBJ1-6
TGTGCCAGCAGCGTAGGAGTGGGTTTGGAGACCCAGTACTTC | CASSVGVGLETQYF | NA | TRBV9 | NA | TRBJ2-5
TGTGCCAGCAGGACGACAGGGTCGATCACTGAAGCTTTCTTT | CASRTTGSITEAFF | NA | TRBV6-5 | TRBD1 | TRBJ1-1
TGTGCCAGCAGTGAACGGCGGAATCAGCCCCAGCATTTT | CASSERRNQPQHF | NA | TRBV2 | NA | TRBJ1-5
TGTGCCAGCAGTTTAGCGGTCGCGTACCAAGAGACCCAGTACTTC | CASSLAVAYQETQYF | NA | TRBV28 | NA | TRBJ2-5
TGTGCCAGCAGCCCGGGACTAGCGGGATCCTACGAGCAGTACTTC | CASSPGLAGSYEQYF | NA | TRBV7-6 | TRBD2 | TRBJ2-7
TGTGCCAGCAGCAGGGGTGGGACATATGGGGAGACCCAGTACTTC | CASSRGGTYGETQYF | NA | TRBV5-4 | NA | TRBJ2-5
TGTGCCAGCACCAGACAGGGAGGTGAAAAACTGTTTTTT | CASTRQGGEKLFF | NA | TRBV2 | TRBD1 | TRBJ1-4
TGTGCCAGCAGTTTTGGGGGGGCGAGCTCCTATAATTCACCCCTCCACTTT | CASSFGGASSYNSPLHF | NA | TRBV28 | NA | TRBJ1-6
TGTGCCAGCAGCCAAGGACTAGCGGGAGTCCCCTCCTACAATGAGCAGTTCTTC | CASSQGLAGVPSYNEQFF | NA | TRBV5-4 | TRBD2 | TRBJ2-1
TGTGCCAGTAGTATAGTCGGCGGGACCGAATATGGCTACACCTTC | CASSIVGGTEYGYTF | NA | TRBV19 | NA | TRBJ1-2
TGTGCCAGCAGCGCCGGGACAGGGGGTCGGTCACCCCTCCACTTT | CASSAGTGGRSPLHF | NA | TRBV6-1 | TRBD1 | TRBJ1-6
TGTGCCAGCAGACCCGGGACAGAAAATTCACCCCTCCACTTT | CASRPGTENSPLHF | NA | TRBV6-5 | TRBD1 | TRBJ1-6
TGCGCCAGCTCGGATTCTATTCGGGGTTATGGCTACACCTTC | CASSDSIRGYGYTF | NA | TRBV5-1 | NA | TRBJ1-2
TGTGCCAGCAGCTCCAAGGGACAGGGTAACTATGGCTACACCTTC | CASSSKGQGNYGYTF | NA | TRBV5-4 | TRBD1 | TRBJ1-2
TGTGCCAGTAGAAAAACAGGGGGCCCAGATACGCAGTATTTT | CASRKTGGPDTQYF | NA | TRBV19 | TRBD1 | TRBJ2-3
TGTGCCAGCAGTGGGTGGGGAGCGGGGCTGAATTCACCCCTCCACTTT | CASSGWGAGLNSPLHF | NA | TRBV2 | NA | TRBJ1-6
TGTGCCAGCAGCTTGGTGGGTTGGGGCGTTCAGACCCAGTACTTC | CASSLVGWGVQTQYF | NA | TRBV5-4 | NA | TRBJ2-5
TGTGCCAGCAGTACCCGGGACAGGGTGAACACTGAAGCTTTCTTT | CASSTRDRVNTEAFF | NA | TRBV28 | TRBD1 | TRBJ1-1
TGTGCCAGCAGCACCCGACAGGGATCAGGCTACACCTTC | CASSTRQGSGYTF | NA | TRBV7-8 | TRBD1 | TRBJ1-2
TGTGCCTGGAGTGCAGGGTCTAGTCTCTACAATGAGCAGTTCTTC | CAWSAGSSLYNEQFF | NA | TRBV30 | NA | TRBJ2-1
TGTGCCAGCAGGTTACAGGGAGGGTATGGCTACACCTTC | CASRLQGGYGYTF | NA | TRBV28 | NA | TRBJ1-2
TGTGCCAGCAGCGTTCTTGGGGTAGAGTCACCCCTCCACTTT | CASSVLGVESPLHF | NA | TRBV9 | NA | TRBJ1-6
TGTGCCAGCAGTCGGGAAGGGAGACAATACGAGCAGTACTTC | CASSREGRQYEQYF | NA | TRBV6-1 | NA | TRBJ2-7
TGTGCCAGCAGTCCGAAGACAGGGGGTTCCTACGAGCAGTACTTC | CASSPKTGGSYEQYF | NA | TRBV28 | TRBD1 | TRBJ2-7
TGTGCCAGCTCACCACCCTCAGCTGGAAACACCATATATTTT | CASSPPSAGNTIYF | NA | TRBV18 | NA | TRBJ1-3
TGTGCCAGCTCACCAGAGGCAAATCCGCTTATAACAGGGTATGGAGAGACCCAGTACTTC | CASSPEANPLITGYGETQYF | NA | TRBV18 | NA | TRBJ2-5
TGTGCCTGGAAGGGGGCAGGGGCCTCACCCCTCCACTTT | CAWKGAGASPLHF | few | TRBV30 | TRBD1 | TRBJ1-6
TGCGCCAGCAGCTTGGAGGGGTGGGGCACAGATACGCAGTATTTT | CASSLEGWGTDTQYF | NA | TRBV5-1 | NA | TRBJ2-3
TGCGCCAGCAGCCAAGAGTCGAACTATGGCTACACCTTC | CASSQESNYGYTF | once | TRBV4-1 | NA | TRBJ1-2
TGTGCCAGCAGCTTAGTAGTCAGTTCCTACGAGCAGTACTTC | CASSLVVSSYEQYF | NA | TRBV7-2 | NA | TRBJ2-7